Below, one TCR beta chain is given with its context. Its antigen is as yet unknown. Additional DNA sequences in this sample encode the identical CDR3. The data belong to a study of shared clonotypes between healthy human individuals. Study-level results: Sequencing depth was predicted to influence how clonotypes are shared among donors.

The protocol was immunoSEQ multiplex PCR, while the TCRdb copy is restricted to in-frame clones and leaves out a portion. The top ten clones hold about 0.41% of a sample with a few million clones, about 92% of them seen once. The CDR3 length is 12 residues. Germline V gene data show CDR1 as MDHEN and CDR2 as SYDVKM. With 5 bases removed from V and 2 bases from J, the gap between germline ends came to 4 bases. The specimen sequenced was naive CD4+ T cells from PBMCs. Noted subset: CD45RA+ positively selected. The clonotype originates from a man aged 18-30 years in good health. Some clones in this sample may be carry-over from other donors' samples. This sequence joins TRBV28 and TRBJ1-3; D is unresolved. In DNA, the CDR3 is TGTGCCAGCAGTGTTACTGGAAACACCATATATTTT. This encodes CASSVTGNTIYF.